These T cell receptor beta chains were read from a single sample in a study of blood T cell repertoires in COVID-19. Sequencing was performed with immunoSEQ multiplex PCR; in TCRdb, only in-frame clones are kept and a portion is missing. The sample includes tens of thousands of clones, around 83% of them seen just once. The specimen was peripheral blood. All receptors derive from a human donor in a cohort sampled during active COVID-19. CDR3s include the opening cysteine and the closing phenylalanine or tryptophan. A D gene is named only where the DNA matches it firmly. Part of the rows lack a size; the others show once, few, many or a class for expanded clones.

TRBJ2-1 | . | TRBV15 | few | CATSRDQGSFTPQFF | TGTGCCACCAGCAGAGATCAGGGTAGTTTTACTCCGCAGTTCTTC
TRBJ2-3 | . | TRBV25-1 | few | CASSDGGGLSDTQYF | TGTGCCAGCAGTGATGGGGGGGGGCTGTCAGATACGCAGTATTTT
TRBJ2-3 | . | TRBV19 | . | CASSFGPGTDTQYF | TGTGCCAGTAGTTTCGGTCCCGGGACAGATACGCAGTATTTT
TRBJ2-1 | TRBD2 | TRBV4-1 | few | CASSQQSRTSGEQFF | TGCGCCAGCAGCCAACAATCAAGGACTAGCGGTGAGCAGTTCTTC
TRBJ2-3 | TRBD2 | TRBV11-2 | . | CASSLAGVGDTQYF | TGTGCCAGCAGCCTAGCGGGAGTTGGGGATACGCAGTATTTT
TRBJ1-1 | TRBD1 | TRBV9 | . | CASSGSGQGNTEAFF | TGTGCCAGCAGCGGTTCGGGACAGGGAAACACTGAAGCTTTCTTT
TRBJ1-6 | . | TRBV2 | . | CASTIRGPQGSPLHF | TGTGCCAGCACCATAAGAGGGCCCCAAGGTTCGCCCCTCCACTTT
TRBJ2-5 | TRBD2 | TRBV27 | . | CASSFAGRDLPETQYF | TGTGCCAGCAGTTTCGCCGGGAGGGACCTCCCAGAGACCCAGTACTTC
TRBJ1-1 | . | TRBV6-5 | . | CASEPGKFVAFF | TGTGCCAGCGAGCCAGGGAAGTTTGTAGCTTTCTTT
TRBJ1-1 | . | TRBV7-9 | . | CASSRAGDNTEAFF | TGTGCCAGCAGCCGGGCAGGGGATAACACTGAAGCTTTCTTT
TRBJ2-1 | TRBD2 | TRBV20-1 | once | CSASGGGLAGYNEQFF | TGCAGTGCTAGTGGGGGGGGACTAGCGGGATACAATGAGCAGTTCTTC
TRBJ2-3 | . | TRBV7-9 | once | CASSLSRSDTQYF | TGTGCCAGCAGCTTAAGTCGGTCTGATACGCAGTATTTT
TRBJ1-2 | TRBD1 | TRBV7-9 | few | CASSSGQVDYGYTF | TGTGCCAGCAGCTCGGGACAGGTGGACTATGGCTACACCTTC
TRBJ2-5 | . | TRBV7-7 | . | CASSLGGPGGRQETQYF | TGTGCTAGCAGCTTAGGGGGGCCGGGGGGCCGGCAAGAGACCCAGTACTTC
TRBJ2-5 | . | TRBV21-1 | . | CASSKDSSGGPVVVETQYF | TGTGCCAGCAGCAAAGATTCCAGCGGGGGCCCTGTAGTCGTAGAGACACAGTACTTC
TRBJ1-2 | TRBD1 | TRBV27 | . | CASKDPRTGIHGYTF | TGTGCCAGCAAAGACCCACGGACAGGGATCCATGGCTACACCTTC
TRBJ1-3 | TRBD1 | TRBV5-1 | . | CASSLALTGAGNTIYF | TGCGCCAGCAGCTTGGCCCTGACAGGGGCTGGAAACACCATATATTTT
TRBJ2-5 | TRBD2 | TRBV7-7 | . | CASSLARSSGSTETQYF | TGTGCTAGCAGCTTAGCGCGGAGTAGCGGGAGTACAGAGACCCAGTACTTC
TRBJ1-4 | . | TRBV7-2 | . | CASSPLGRANEKLFF | TGTGCCAGCAGCCCCCTCGGGCGGGCTAATGAAAAACTGTTTTTT
TRBJ2-7 | TRBD2 | TRBV7-9 | . | CASSLATSGGHEQYF | TGTGCCAGCAGCTTAGCGACTAGCGGGGGCCACGAGCAGTACTTC
TRBJ1-5 | TRBD1 | TRBV3-1/TRBV3-2 | . | CASSQEPGTGNQPQHF | TGTGCCAGCAGCCAAGAACCCGGGACAGGCAATCAGCCCCAGCATTTT
TRBJ1-4 | TRBD1 | TRBV5-1 | . | CASSATGSDEKLFF | TGCGCCAGCAGCGCGACAGGGTCGGATGAAAAACTGTTTTTT
TRBJ2-1 | TRBD2 | TRBV5-5 | . | CASSLRGGRNEQFF | TGTGCCAGCAGCTTGCGGGGGGGCAGGAATGAGCAGTTCTTC